These 7 T cell receptor beta chains originate from one sample sequenced in a study of blood T cell repertoires in COVID-19. Only in-frame clones appear in the TCRdb table, and some are missing; sequencing was by immunoSEQ multiplex PCR. The data show approximately 300,000 clones, roughly nine tenths seen once. Specimen: PBMCs or T cells enriched from blood (not recorded which). Receptors originate from a woman aged 30 to 39 who had recovered from COVID-19.

The chain recombines TRBV5-1 with TRBJ1-6; 7 nucleotides align to TRBD1. J gave up 6 bases and V 4 bases, and 10 bases lay outside the gene matches. This CDR3 contains 16 residues. Germline CDR1 reads SGHRS; CDR2 reads YFSETQ. The CDR3 region is CASSRGVDRVNSPLHF. The CDR3 DNA sequence: TGCGCCAGCAGCCGAGGCGTAGACAGGGTTAATTCACCCCTCCACTTT.

The CDR3 nucleotides are TGTGCCAGCAGCCAAGCTACTAGCGGGAGCTCCTACAATGAGCAGTTCTTC. Translating gives CASSQATSGSSYNEQFF. The chain uses TRBV14 and TRBJ2-1, with TRBD2 identical over 11 bases. This CDR3 region has 17 residues. Germline assignment: CDR1 SGHDN and CDR2 FVKESK. Trimming cost V 1 base and J 0 bases; bases outside gene matches: 2.

J is TRBJ1-5 and V is TRBV6-8; D gene unclear. V shed 4 bases and J shed 7 bases, with 14 bases lying between them. Per the germline V gene, CDR1 is MNHGY and CDR2 is SAAAGT. CDR3 length equals 14 residues. CDR3 sequence (DNA): TGTGCCAGCAGTTCCCTTTTCGGAGGGCAGCCCCAGCATTTT. Its translation: CASSSLFGGQPQHF.

The rearrangement links TRBV28 to TRBJ2-2; 7 nucleotides line up with TRBD1. Germline-derived CDR1 and CDR2 are MDHEN and SYDVKM. The junction had 6 bases not matched to a gene; V was cut back by 10 bases and J by 1 base. The CDR3 length is 14 residues. CDR3 loop: CATGTDLNTGELFF. The CDR3 nucleotides read TGTGCCACCGGGACAGACTTGAACACCGGGGAGCTGTTTTTT.

This clone was detected only once. The CDR3 loop is CASSIGGLSGNTIYF. The CDR3 bases are TGTGCCAGTAGTATTGGCGGTCTCTCTGGAAACACCATATATTTT. The chain links TRBV19 to TRBJ1-3; D gene uncertain. Germline CDR1 LNHDA, CDR2 SQIVND (reference sequence). The CDR3 has 15 residues. V gave up 3 bases and J gave up 0 bases, with 9 bases separating them. The complete variable domain, with remaining parts taken from reference TRBV19 and TRBJ1-3, reads DGGITQSPKYLFRKEGQNVTLSCEQNLNHDAMYWYRQDPGQGLRLIYYSQIVNDFQKGDIAEGYSVSREKKESFPLTVTSAQKNPTAFYLCASSIGGLSGNTIYFGEGSWLTVV.

This chain uses TRBV11-2 with TRBJ1-2; D ambiguous. This CDR3 spans 14 amino acids. V lost 3 bases and J 1 base, leaving 9 bases between the germline ends. Germline CDR1 and CDR2: SGHAT and FQNNGV. CDR3 protein: CASSFELGNYGYTF. DNA for the CDR3: TGTGCCAGCAGCTTCGAGCTTGGTAACTATGGCTACACCTTC.

This rearrangement joins TRBV7-9 to TRBJ1-3; tentative D call: TRBD1 (5 bases). Germline V gene data show CDR1 as SEHNR and CDR2 as FQNEAQ (reference sequence). V was clipped by 0 bases and J by 4 bases, with 13 bases between them. The CDR3 covers 16 residues. CDR3 protein: CASSLAGQGGGNTIYF. CDR3 sequence (DNA): TGTGCCAGCAGCTTAGCAGGGCAGGGCGGCGGAAACACCATATATTTT.